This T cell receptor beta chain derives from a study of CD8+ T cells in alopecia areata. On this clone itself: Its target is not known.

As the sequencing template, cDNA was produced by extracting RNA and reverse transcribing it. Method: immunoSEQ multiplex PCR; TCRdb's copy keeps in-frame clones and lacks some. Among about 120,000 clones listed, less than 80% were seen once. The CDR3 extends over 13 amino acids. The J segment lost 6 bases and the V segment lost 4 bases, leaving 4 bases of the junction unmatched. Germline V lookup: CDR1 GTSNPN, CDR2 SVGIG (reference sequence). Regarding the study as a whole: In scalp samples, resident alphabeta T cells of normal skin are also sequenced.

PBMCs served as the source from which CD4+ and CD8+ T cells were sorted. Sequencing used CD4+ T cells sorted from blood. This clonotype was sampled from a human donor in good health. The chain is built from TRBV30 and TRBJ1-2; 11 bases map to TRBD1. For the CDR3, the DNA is TGTGCCTGGAACGGACAGGGGGCCAATGGCTACACCTTC. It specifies CAWNGQGANGYTF. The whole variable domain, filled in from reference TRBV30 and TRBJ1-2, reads SQTIHQWPATLVQPVGSPLSLECTVEGTSNPNLYWYRQAAGRGLQLLFYSVGIGQISSEVPQNLSASRPQDRQFILSSKKLLLSDSGFYLCAWNGQGANGYTFGSGTRLTVV.